This T cell receptor (beta chain) originates from a study of shared clonotypes between healthy human individuals (TCRdb year 2020). About the investigation overall: A couple of women and a few men aged 18 to 49 years were included in the cohort. For each donor, three plates each were used for CD4 naive and CD4 memory, two plates were used for CD8 naive, and one plate was used for CD8 memory. The study deeply sequenced blood TCR repertoires of 5 or 6 healthy adults to estimate repertoire size and the extent of clonotype sharing between individuals. To increase sequencing depth and limit assay-specific biases, TCR repertoire library preparation and sequencing were carried out by different laboratories using diverse techniques. Per donor, leukapheresis produced somewhere between about 0.85 and 10 billion PBMCs.

Using the deep immunoSEQ assay, TCR CDR3 regions were amplified from genomic DNA by multiplex PCR. For each cell subset, the extracted genomic DNA was distributed evenly across all wells of several immunoSEQ 96-well plates, and each plate served as one replicate. For sorted subsets, about 0.2 ug genomic DNA, equal to 25,000 to 35,000 T cell genomes, was loaded into each replicate PCR. Purified libraries were measured with a Qubit 3.0 fluorometer, size-checked on a Bioanalyzer 2100, and measured again with the KAPA Library Quantification kit. Each immunoSEQ 96-well plate was sequenced on its own single-read 150-cycle Illumina NextSeq 550 flow cell. The study's processing was this. Because the immunoSEQ output held only junctional sequences and lacked quality scores, the filtering could not match the filtering applied to full-length reads. Sequences were annotated with PyIR, a Python wrapper for IgBLAST v1.9, using IMGT germline references to assign V/J genes and CDR3. Reads with weak V/J assignments (E-value above 1e-6), missing CDR3, stop codons, out-of-frame junctions, or ambiguous translated residues were removed. V3J clonotypes were defined as sequences sharing an identical inferred V gene, J gene, and CDR3 amino acid sequence. The percentage overlap between two repertoires was calculated by dividing the number of shared unique clonotypes by the size of the smaller repertoire. Three approaches were used to assess repertoire richness: RTK rarefaction, the Chao1 estimator, and Recon v2.1 estimates of unobserved clonotypes. OLGA was used to compute generation probabilities for all TCRbeta clonotypes that the gDNA method yielded from a handful of donors. TCRdb took over this immuneACCESS table, retaining in-frame rearrangements with V and J assigned. Such tables are incomplete; in checked studies, under half of the missing clones stem from an unresolved V gene, and the remainder is unexplained. V and J calls and clone size are those listed in that table; D and trimming were worked out from the DNA. The sample profile shows around 2.1 million clones; 90% to 95% of them were found once. The biggest ten clones account for around 1.7% of the sample.

This clone was counted between two and nine times. Its cognate antigen has yet to be identified. Nothing much larger sits one base from this clone, and base qualities are not available. The same CDR3 can be traced to other DNA sequences in this sample. The full study reports these points: Larger estimated clonotype richness was generally found for naive subsets than for memory subsets. Because the study included a small number of donors, the genetic and exposure-history diversity represented was limited. Rarefaction of sorted-subset datasets indicated incomplete sequencing despite the large sequencing depth. Compared with non-shared clonotypes, the clonotypes found in all four sorted-subset donors had higher generation probabilities. About 5% of naive CD4, 3.5% of naive CD8, about 2.5% of memory CD4, and 0.4% of memory CD8 clonotypes were shared across several donors. Pairwise subsampling indicated that sequencing depth was expected to affect the degree of clonotype sharing among donors. Only blood was sampled, and tissue TCR repertoires likely differ from those in blood.

CD8 naive samples were CD45RO-negative cells positively selected for CCR7, giving a CD45RA+CCR7+ population that excluded TemRA cells. Donors were healthy HIV-negative adults with no recently reported acute infections or vaccinations. All donors were Caucasian adults living in Nashville, Tennessee, USA. Blood was collected by leukapheresis, and PBMCs were isolated by Ficoll-Histopaque density gradient centrifugation and then cryopreserved in liquid nitrogen vapor phase. Analytical flow cytometry was used to check the purity and quantity of every magnetically sorted T cell population. From each sorted fraction, genomic DNA was isolated and quantified by UV absorbance on a Nanodrop 2000c. Material for sequencing was naive CD8+ T cells from PBMCs. The cell subset or site label, as the study defines it: CD45RA+CCR7+. This sequence was found in a man aged 18-30 years in good health. Some clones in this sample may be carry-over from other donors' samples.

The CDR3 protein sequence reads: CASSLSGSYNEQFF. In nucleotides, the sequence is TGTGCCAGCAGTTTAAGCGGGAGCTACAATGAGCAGTTCTTC. The rearrangement joined TRBV28 to TRBJ2-1, and TRBD2 aligns with 8 junction nucleotides. The germline V gene yields MDHEN for CDR1 and SYDVKM for CDR2. Measured from the cysteine to the phenylalanine, the CDR3 is 14 residues long. Only the CDR3 part of the read is kept: 42 bases, read in frame from the first base. Trimming leaves V shorter by 2 bases and J shorter by 3 bases, with the junction holding 0 bases beyond the gene matches.